The TCR beta chain under discussion was sequenced for a study of blood T cell repertoires in COVID-19. In the study's own analysis: The assay estimated nucleated cells by amplifying reference gene primers. TCRdb's table, derived via immunoSEQ multiplex PCR, lists solely in-frame clones and lacks some. The DNA gave D and trimming, while V, J and clone size come from that table. The table records 60,000 to 75,000 clones, more than 75% of them present only once. CDR1 and CDR2 from the germline V gene are GTSNPN and SVGIG (reference sequence). The CDR3 runs to 14 residues. V lost 2 bases to trimming and J lost 3 bases, with 11 bases between them.

The chain is built from TRBV30 and TRBJ2-1, with D possibly being TRBD2 (6 bases). This TCR derives from a woman in her sixties or seventies with acute or convalescent COVID-19. Sequences were obtained from peripheral blood. The CDR3 nucleotides are TGTGCCTGGAGTTCTCTAGCGAACTACAATGAGCAGTTCTTC. It translates to CAWSSLANYNEQFF.